These 10 T cell receptor beta chains share one sample of origin, sequenced in a study of shared clonotypes between healthy human individuals. Libraries were prepared by immunoSEQ multiplex PCR; TCRdb keeps only in-frame clonotypes and omits some of them. The table lists some 2,400,000 clones, roughly 95% of them singletons. The specimen was naive CD4+ T cells sorted from blood. Subset noted: CD45RA+ positively selected. The receptors originated from a man younger than 35 in good health.

In regard to this clone: The same CDR3 is also encoded by other DNA sequences in this sample. The chain uses TRBV7-8 and TRBJ1-2; D is perhaps TRBD1 (5 bases). CDR1 and CDR2 from the germline V gene are SGHVS and FQNEAQ. The V and J ends lost 1 base and 4 bases respectively, with 10 bases between them. The CDR3 runs 14 residues. The CDR3 DNA reads TGTGCCAGCAGCTTAGGTGCCGGGGGCTATGGCTACACCTTC. Residues: CASSLGAGGYGYTF.

The chain has TRBV5-1 and TRBJ2-1; 9 bases are a match to TRBD1. Germline CDR1 and CDR2: SGHRS and YFSETQ. Trimming cost V 3 bases and J 4 bases; bases outside gene matches: 11. The CDR3 runs 17 residues. Written as DNA, the CDR3 is TGCGCCAGCAGCTCCCAACAGGGGGCGTTCGGGTACAATGAGCAGTTCTTC. This translates into CASSSQQGAFGYNEQFF.

The chain carries TRBV6-5 and TRBJ1-6, with D unclear. Between the trimmed V and J ends, which lost 2 bases and 7 bases, there was a span of 12 bases. CDR3 size: 15 residues. Per the germline V gene, CDR1 is MNHEY and CDR2 is SVGAGI. The CDR3 bases are TGTGCCAGCAGTTACCGGGCGGAGAGGAATTCACCCCTCCACTTT. Protein sequence: CASSYRAERNSPLHF.

This chain uses TRBV5-4 with TRBJ2-5, with 9 nucleotides matching TRBD2. J was trimmed by 1 base and V by 2 bases; bases with no gene match: 3. In germline, CDR1 is SGHNT, CDR2 YYREEE (reference sequence). The CDR3 spans 15 residues. The CDR3 region is CASSLRTSAQETQYF. The CDR3 nucleotides are TGTGCCAGCAGCTTACGGACTAGCGCCCAAGAGACCCAGTACTTC. The whole variable domain, filled in from reference TRBV5-4 and TRBJ2-5, reads ETGVTQSPTHLIKTRGQQVTLRCSSQSGHNTVSWYQQALGQGPQFIFQYYREEENGRGNFPPRFSGLQFPNYSSELNVNALELDDSALYLCASSLRTSAQETQYFGPGTRLLVL.

CDR3 protein: CASSLGMAAEAFF. The CDR3 DNA sequence: TGTGCCAGCAGCTTAGGGATGGCAGCGGAAGCTTTCTTT. The genes are TRBV7-3 and TRBJ1-1; D is uncertain. V lost 2 bases and J 8 bases, leaving 12 bases between the germline ends. Germline lookup yields CDR1 SGHTA and CDR2 FQGTGA. The CDR3 has 13 residues.

This clone was detected only once. V and J are TRBV7-2 and TRBJ2-7; D gene unclear. V was trimmed by 1 base and J by 6 bases, leaving 4 bases between them. This CDR3 has 11 amino acids. The V gene's germline CDR1 is SGHTA and CDR2 FQGNSA. The DNA for the CDR3 is TGTGCCAGCAGCTTAGAGTTCGAGCAGTACTTC. It yields the protein CASSLEFEQYF.

The J gene is TRBJ1-2, the V gene TRBV9; the D gene is possibly TRBD1 (6 bases). The CDR3 has 16 amino acids. V was cut by 2 bases and J by 4 bases, with 18 bases left in between. The germline gives CDR1 SGDLS, CDR2 YYNGEE. The CDR3 DNA reads TGTGCCAGCAGCGTGAACGGCGGGGGCTCCTCCTATGGCTACACCTTC. It yields the protein CASSVNGGGSSYGYTF.

CDR3 amino acids: CASSQDTGTYNEQFF. The CDR3 bases are TGCGCCAGCAGCCAAGATACAGGGACTTACAATGAGCAGTTCTTC. The genes are TRBV4-3 and TRBJ2-1; the D gene could be TRBD1 or TRBD2 (6 bases each). Trimming removed 0 bases at V and 4 bases at J, with 10 bases between. The CDR3 has 15 residues. Germline CDR1 LGHNA, CDR2 YSLEER.

The J gene is TRBJ1-1, the V gene TRBV5-6; TRBD1 matches at 10 bases. The CDR3 is 14 amino acids. Trimming removed 3 bases from V and 5 bases from J; junction bases left unmatched: 4. CDR1 and CDR2 from the germline V gene are SGHDT and YYEEEE. The CDR3 nucleotides read TGTGCCAGCAGCTATGACAGGGGGCTTACTGAAGCTTTCTTT. Protein sequence: CASSYDRGLTEAFF.

The rearrangement links TRBV27 to TRBJ2-7; TRBD1 might be the D (6 bases). Germline V gives CDR1 MNHEY, CDR2 SMNVEV (reference sequence). This CDR3 has 15 residues. With 4 bases removed from V and 2 bases from J, the gap between germline ends came to 15 bases. The CDR3 sequence is CASSSTYRATYEQYF. The CDR3 DNA reads as TGTGCCAGCAGTTCGACCTACAGGGCCACCTACGAGCAGTACTTC.